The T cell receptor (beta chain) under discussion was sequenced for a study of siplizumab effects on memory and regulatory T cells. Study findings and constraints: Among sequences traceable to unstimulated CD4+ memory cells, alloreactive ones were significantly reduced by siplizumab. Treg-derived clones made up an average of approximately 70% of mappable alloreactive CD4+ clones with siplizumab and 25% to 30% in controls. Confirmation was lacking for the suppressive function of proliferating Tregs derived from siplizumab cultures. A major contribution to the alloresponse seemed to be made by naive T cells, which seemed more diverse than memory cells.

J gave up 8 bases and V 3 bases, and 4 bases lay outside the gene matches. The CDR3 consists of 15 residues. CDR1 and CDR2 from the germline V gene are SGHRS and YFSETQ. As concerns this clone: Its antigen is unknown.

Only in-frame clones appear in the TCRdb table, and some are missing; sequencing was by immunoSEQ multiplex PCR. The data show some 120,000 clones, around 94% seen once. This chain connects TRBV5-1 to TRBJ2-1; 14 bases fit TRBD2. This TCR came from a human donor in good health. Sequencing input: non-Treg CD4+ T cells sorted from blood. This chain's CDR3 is CASSSGLAGADEQFF. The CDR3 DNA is TGCGCCAGCAGCTCGGGACTAGCGGGAGCGGATGAGCAGTTCTTC.